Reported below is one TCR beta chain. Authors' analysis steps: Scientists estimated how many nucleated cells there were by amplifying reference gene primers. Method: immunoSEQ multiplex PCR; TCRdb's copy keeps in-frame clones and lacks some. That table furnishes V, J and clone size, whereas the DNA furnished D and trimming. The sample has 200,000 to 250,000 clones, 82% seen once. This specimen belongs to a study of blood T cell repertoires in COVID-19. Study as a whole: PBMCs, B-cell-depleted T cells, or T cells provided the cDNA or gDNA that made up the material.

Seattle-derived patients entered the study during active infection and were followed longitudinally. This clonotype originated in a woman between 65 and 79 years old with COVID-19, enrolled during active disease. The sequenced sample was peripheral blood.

The CDR3 region is CASSKTGLAGDTDTQYF. In nucleotides, the CDR3 is TGTGCCAGTAGTAAAACGGGACTAGCGGGAGACACAGATACGCAGTATTTT. The rearrangement links TRBV19 to TRBJ2-3, with 14 bases matching TRBD2. J was trimmed by 2 bases and V by 4 bases; bases with no gene match: 5. Germline values: CDR1 LNHDA, CDR2 SQIVND (reference sequence). The CDR3 length is 17 residues.